The present T cell receptor beta chain was sequenced within a study of blood T cell dynamics during melanoma immunotherapy. This clone was observed a few times. CDR1 is SQVTM and CDR2 is ANQGSEA in the germline V gene. The germline V and J ends were trimmed by 4 bases and 2 bases, with 11 bases remaining between them. The CDR3 covers 13 residues. Specified time point: pre-treatment baseline. Only in-frame clones appear in the TCRdb table, and some are missing; sequencing was by immunoSEQ multiplex PCR. The profile shows approximately 13,000 clones, about 86% of them singletons. The sequencing used blood, collected from a patient treated with checkpoint blockade. This chain links TRBV29-1 with TRBJ2-5; D might be TRBD2 (5 bases). This receptor was obtained from a human donor with melanoma. The CDR3 DNA reads TGCAGCGTTGTTTCGGGGAATCAAGAGACCCAGTACTTC. Its translation is CSVVSGNQETQYF.